This is a list of T cell receptor beta chains from one sample in a study of T-cell memory formation after mild COVID-19. TCRdb reprocessed the 5' RACE reads with MiXCR, giving one entry per CDR3 protein. The sample lists fewer than 700,000 distinct CDR3 sequences; more than 15% were seen once. Sequenced: PBMCs or a T cell subset sorted from them (not recorded which). The source of these receptors is an adult woman who had mild COVID-19 (a few samples of this study predate the infection). Cell type and time point are not known. CDR3s include the opening cysteine and the closing phenylalanine or tryptophan. A D gene is named only where the DNA matches it firmly. Not every row has a clone size; where given, it reads once, few, many or a size class.

V gene	D gene	clone size	J gene	CDR3 DNA	CDR3 protein
TRBV24-1	-	few	TRBJ1-2	TGTGCCACCAGTACAGACTATGGCTACACCTTC	CATSTDYGYTF
TRBV7-2	TRBD2	-	TRBJ2-2	TGTGCCAGCAGCCTCCGGCTAGCGGGGATCGGGGAGCTGTTTTTT	CASSLRLAGIGELFF
TRBV7-8	TRBD2	few	TRBJ2-7	TGTGCCAGCAGCTTAGCGGCTGTGGCTCGGGCGGGAGGGATTGGCTACGAGCAGTACTTC	CASSLAAVARAGGIGYEQYF
TRBV28	TRBD2	-	TRBJ2-1	TGTGCCAGCAGTTTACCCGGGAGGGGTTCGGATGAGCAGTTCTTC	CASSLPGRGSDEQFF
TRBV20-1	-	few	TRBJ2-7	TGCAGTGCTAGAGATTTGGGGCTCGAGCAGTACTTC	CSARDLGLEQYF
TRBV24-1	TRBD2	-	TRBJ2-3	TGTGCCACCAGTGACCCGAGGGGACTACCACAAAATACGCAGTATTTT	CATSDPRGLPQNTQYF
TRBV5-6	-	many	TRBJ2-2	TGTGCCAGCAGCTCCGAGGCAGGGCGGACCGGGGAGCTGTTTTTT	CASSSEAGRTGELFF
TRBV5-1	TRBD2	-	TRBJ2-2	TGCGCCAGCAGCTTTCTAGCGGGGGGGCCCACCGGGGAGCTGTTTTTT	CASSFLAGGPTGELFF
TRBV7-3	TRBD2	many	TRBJ2-1	TGTGCCAGCAGCCAACTAGCGGGAGGGCCGAATGAGCAGTTCTTC	CASSQLAGGPNEQFF
TRBV10-3	TRBD1	many	TRBJ1-2	TGTGCCATCAGTAGGGACAGCACTAACTATGGCTACACCTTC	CAISRDSTNYGYTF
TRBV13	TRBD1	few	TRBJ2-7	TGTGCCAGCTCGAGCTCCGGGACAGGGATCTACGAGCAGTACTTC	CASSSSGTGIYEQYF
TRBV11-1	-	few	TRBJ2-2	TGTGCCAGCAGCTTAGGGGCTCTAGCCTCCGGGGAGCTGTTTTTT	CASSLGALASGELFF
TRBV7-2	-	few	TRBJ1-6	TGTGCCAGCAGTTACGGACAACGTTCACCCCTCCACTTT	CASSYGQRSPLHF
TRBV12-3/TRBV12-4	TRBD2	-	TRBJ2-3	TGTGCCAACGGGAAACTAGCGGGGGATCAAGATACGCAGTATTTT	CANGKLAGDQDTQYF
TRBV5-6	-	-	TRBJ1-5	TGTGCCAGCAGCTTGCTGGGGCAGGCGAACCAGCCCCAGCATTTT	CASSLLGQANQPQHF
TRBV5-1	TRBD1	-	TRBJ1-2	TGCGCCAGCAGCGGGACAGAGATCAACTATGGCTACACCTTC	CASSGTEINYGYTF
TRBV27	TRBD2	-	TRBJ2-3	TGTGCCAGCAGAGGAAACCCTAGCGGGAGTTTTACAGATACGCAGTATTTT	CASRGNPSGSFTDTQYF